This T cell receptor (beta chain) was recorded in a study of blood T cell repertoires in COVID-19. Overall study: The United States, Italy and Spain provided the acute and convalescent COVID-19 samples.

The table came from immunoSEQ multiplex PCR; TCRdb's copy has only in-frame clones and leaves some out. The sample lists more than 110,000 clones, 82% seen once, with 3.5% to 5% in the top ten. Germline V lookup: CDR1 LNHDA, CDR2 SQIVND (reference sequence). Trimming took off 5 bases at V and 3 bases at J, with 20 bases between the two ends. This CDR3 region has 17 residues. This clone came up once. Material for sequencing was peripheral blood. The chain is built from TRBV19 and TRBJ1-3; maybe TRBD1 (5 bases). The source is a woman older than 75 with acute or convalescent COVID-19. The DNA of the CDR3 is TGTGCCAGTAGTCGACCGGGCGGGGGATTGAGTGGAAACACCATATATTTT. Translated, it gives CASSRPGGGLSGNTIYF.